These T cell receptor beta chains were read from a single sample in a study of T cells in localized non-small cell lung cancer. Profiling relied on immunoSEQ multiplex PCR, and the TCRdb table lists in-frame clones only, not all of them. Of some 66,000 clones listed, almost 85% are singletons. This material consisted of peripheral blood, taken before any cancer treatment. These receptors were obtained from a female donor aged 60 or older with stage I lung adenocarcinoma. The CDR3 runs from the conserved cysteine through the conserved F or W. Each record gives: V gene, D gene, J gene, clone size, CDR3 DNA, CDR3 protein. A D gene is named only where the DNA matches it firmly. Rows give clone size only sometimes, using once, few, many, or a class for an expanded clone.

v_gene: TRBV5-1; d_gene: TRBD1; j_gene: TRBJ1-2; abundance: .; CDR3nt: TGCGCCAGCAGCATACTGAGCAGGGGGATAGATGGCTACACCTTC; CDR3aa: CASSILSRGIDGYTF
v_gene: TRBV27; d_gene: .; j_gene: TRBJ2-2; abundance: .; CDR3nt: TGTGCCAGCAGGAGATCTACCGGGGAGCTGTTTTTT; CDR3aa: CASRRSTGELFF
v_gene: TRBV11-3; d_gene: .; j_gene: TRBJ1-1; abundance: .; CDR3nt: TGTGCCAGCAGCTTAGTGGCATTGGAAGCTTTCTTT; CDR3aa: CASSLVALEAFF
v_gene: TRBV5-1; d_gene: .; j_gene: TRBJ2-1; abundance: .; CDR3nt: TGCGCCAGCAGCTTTGGAAACACCTACAATGAGCAGTTCTTC; CDR3aa: CASSFGNTYNEQFF
v_gene: TRBV13; d_gene: .; j_gene: TRBJ1-2; abundance: .; CDR3nt: TGTGCCAGCAGCTTATCAGGGACACCTTACTTC; CDR3aa: CASSLSGTPYF
v_gene: TRBV4-1; d_gene: .; j_gene: TRBJ2-5; abundance: .; CDR3nt: TGCGCCAGCAGCCCCTCCCATGGTTTCGGAGAGACCCAGTACTTC; CDR3aa: CASSPSHGFGETQYF
v_gene: TRBV20-1; d_gene: .; j_gene: TRBJ1-2; abundance: .; CDR3nt: TGCAGTGCTAGAGAAGATTATGGCTACACCTTC; CDR3aa: CSAREDYGYTF
v_gene: TRBV6-1; d_gene: .; j_gene: TRBJ1-6; abundance: .; CDR3nt: TGTGCCAGCAGTGAAGGGGCAGGGGCAACCTATAATTCACCCCTCCACTTT; CDR3aa: CASSEGAGATYNSPLHF
v_gene: TRBV6-1; d_gene: TRBD2; j_gene: TRBJ2-5; abundance: .; CDR3nt: TGTGCCAGCAGCGACGGGACTAGCGGGACAAAGACCCAGTACTTC; CDR3aa: CASSDGTSGTKTQYF
v_gene: TRBV28; d_gene: TRBD2; j_gene: TRBJ2-5; abundance: .; CDR3nt: TGTGCCAGCAGTTTCCCCCGGACTAGCGGGAGGTGGGCTACAGAGACCCAGTACTTC; CDR3aa: CASSFPRTSGRWATETQYF
v_gene: TRBV9; d_gene: .; j_gene: TRBJ2-7; abundance: once; CDR3nt: TGTGCCAGCAGCCCTGCCGGGACCCTTTCTTACGAGCAGTACTTC; CDR3aa: CASSPAGTLSYEQYF
v_gene: TRBV11-2; d_gene: TRBD2; j_gene: TRBJ2-6; abundance: .; CDR3nt: TGTGCCAGCATCCCCTGGGGGGGACTCAAGAGCTCTGGGGCCAACGTCCTGACTTTC; CDR3aa: CASIPWGGLKSSGANVLTF
v_gene: TRBV29-1; d_gene: .; j_gene: TRBJ1-2; abundance: .; CDR3nt: TGCAGCGTTGAGGTCGGGCTATGGGGCTACACCTTC; CDR3aa: CSVEVGLWGYTF
v_gene: TRBV6-5; d_gene: .; j_gene: TRBJ1-2; abundance: .; CDR3nt: TGTGCCAGCAGTTACTCGAACCGGGGGTCCGGGGGCTACACCTTC; CDR3aa: CASSYSNRGSGGYTF
v_gene: TRBV6-5; d_gene: TRBD1; j_gene: TRBJ2-2; abundance: few; CDR3nt: TGTGCCAGCAGTGGGACAGGGGACACCGGGGAGCTGTTTTTT; CDR3aa: CASSGTGDTGELFF
v_gene: TRBV7-9; d_gene: .; j_gene: TRBJ1-1; abundance: .; CDR3nt: TGTGCCAGCAGCTTAGATAGCGATTGGACTGAAGCTTTCTTT; CDR3aa: CASSLDSDWTEAFF
v_gene: TRBV5-1; d_gene: TRBD1; j_gene: TRBJ2-1; abundance: few; CDR3nt: TGCGCCAGCAGCTTGGGGACAGGGCGGGATGAGCAGTTCTTC; CDR3aa: CASSLGTGRDEQFF
v_gene: TRBV19; d_gene: TRBD1; j_gene: TRBJ1-5; abundance: .; CDR3nt: TGTGCCAGTAGTAATGCGGGGGGACAGGTATATAGCAATCAGCCCCAGCATTTT; CDR3aa: CASSNAGGQVYSNQPQHF
v_gene: TRBV6-6; d_gene: TRBD1; j_gene: TRBJ1-3; abundance: .; CDR3nt: TGTGCCAGCAGTTCTTCTCAGGGGGGCGAGGACACCATATATTTT; CDR3aa: CASSSSQGGEDTIYF
v_gene: TRBV18; d_gene: TRBD2; j_gene: TRBJ2-1; abundance: .; CDR3nt: TGTGCCAGCTCCCCCACTAGCGGGAGGGTCGATGAGCAGTTCTTC; CDR3aa: CASSPTSGRVDEQFF
v_gene: TRBV18; d_gene: .; j_gene: TRBJ1-5; abundance: .; CDR3nt: TGTGCCAGCTCACCACAGCCAGGCTTCGGGCAGCCCCAGCATTTT; CDR3aa: CASSPQPGFGQPQHF
v_gene: TRBV23-1; d_gene: .; j_gene: TRBJ2-3; abundance: .; CDR3nt: TGCGCCAGCAGTCAATTCCGGACCCGCACAGATACGCAGTATTTT; CDR3aa: CASSQFRTRTDTQYF
v_gene: TRBV27; d_gene: TRBD1; j_gene: TRBJ2-6; abundance: once; CDR3nt: TGTGCCAGCAGTCGGGACAGGGCACCAGGGGCCAACGTCCTGACTTTC; CDR3aa: CASSRDRAPGANVLTF
v_gene: TRBV19; d_gene: .; j_gene: TRBJ1-2; abundance: .; CDR3nt: TGTGCCAGTACTTCACTTGGGCACTCGACTAACTATGGCTACACCTTC; CDR3aa: CASTSLGHSTNYGYTF
v_gene: TRBV6-5; d_gene: TRBD1; j_gene: TRBJ1-1; abundance: .; CDR3nt: TGTGCCAGCAGTACGACAGGGGCTGGGTGGAGAGCTTTCTTT; CDR3aa: CASSTTGAGWRAFF
v_gene: TRBV5-4; d_gene: .; j_gene: TRBJ1-5; abundance: .; CDR3nt: TGTGCCAGCAGCGTACAGGGAGGCAATCAGCCCCAGCATTTT; CDR3aa: CASSVQGGNQPQHF